These T cell receptor beta chains were read from a single sample in a study of response to subunit inactivated influenza vaccine. TCRdb itself ran the RT-PCR reads through MiXCR, one entry per CDR3 protein. The table includes 170,000 or so distinct CDR3 sequences, 9.5% to 12% detected once. Sequences were derived from CD8+ T cells sorted from PBMCs, sampled roughly 24 months after vaccination. The receptors stem from a man between 50 and 70 years old who received an inactivated influenza vaccine. CDR3s include the opening cysteine and the closing phenylalanine or tryptophan. Each record gives: J gene, clone size, V gene, D gene, CDR3 DNA, CDR3 protein. The D gene is left open where the match is weak. Clone size, where shown, is once, few, many, or a class for clones that have expanded.

j_call: TRBJ2-4
clone_size: many
v_call: TRBV12-3/TRBV12-4
d_call: .
cdr3_nt: TGTGCCAGCAGGAGGGGAGACCTAGCCAAAAACATTCAGTACTTC
cdr3_aa: CASRRGDLAKNIQYF

j_call: TRBJ2-4
clone_size: .
v_call: TRBV7-8
d_call: .
cdr3_nt: TGTGCCAGCAGCTTAGGGCCACTCGGAAACATTCAGTACTTC
cdr3_aa: CASSLGPLGNIQYF

j_call: TRBJ2-1
clone_size: .
v_call: TRBV20-1
d_call: .
cdr3_nt: TGCAGTACTACAGGGTCGGCGCCCGACAATGAGCAGTTCTTC
cdr3_aa: CSTTGSAPDNEQFF

j_call: TRBJ2-1
clone_size: .
v_call: TRBV28
d_call: .
cdr3_nt: TGTGCCAGCAGTCCCACCCCCCTAGCCATCCATGAGCAGTTCTTC
cdr3_aa: CASSPTPLAIHEQFF

j_call: TRBJ1-1
clone_size: .
v_call: TRBV4-3
d_call: .
cdr3_nt: TGCGCCAGCAGCCAAGACATTTCCTGGGCCAACACTGAAGCTTTCTTT
cdr3_aa: CASSQDISWANTEAFF

j_call: TRBJ2-1
clone_size: .
v_call: TRBV11-2
d_call: .
cdr3_nt: TGTGCCAGCAGCCAGTTACGTGGACCAGCCTACAATGAGCAGTTCTTC
cdr3_aa: CASSQLRGPAYNEQFF

j_call: TRBJ2-7
clone_size: .
v_call: TRBV2
d_call: .
cdr3_nt: TGTGCCAGCAGTGAAGGTGCAGACAGTGAGCGATCGTATCCCTACGAGCAGTACTTC
cdr3_aa: CASSEGADSERSYPYEQYF

j_call: TRBJ2-1
clone_size: few
v_call: TRBV11-1
d_call: .
cdr3_nt: TGTGCCAGCAGCTTAGGTGAGCGGGCCGTCAATGAGCAGTTCTTC
cdr3_aa: CASSLGERAVNEQFF

j_call: TRBJ2-2
clone_size: few
v_call: TRBV12-3/TRBV12-4
d_call: TRBD2
cdr3_nt: TGTGCCAGCAGCCGCGAACTAGCGGGGGGTCGCACCGGGGAGCTGTTTTTT
cdr3_aa: CASSRELAGGRTGELFF

j_call: TRBJ1-2
clone_size: few
v_call: TRBV15
d_call: TRBD1
cdr3_nt: TGTGCCACCAGCAGACAGGGGGGGAAGGATGGCTACACCTTC
cdr3_aa: CATSRQGGKDGYTF

j_call: TRBJ2-2
clone_size: .
v_call: TRBV6-1
d_call: .
cdr3_nt: TGTGCCAGCAGACGGACATCGAACACCGGGGAGCTGTTTTTT
cdr3_aa: CASRRTSNTGELFF

j_call: TRBJ2-5
clone_size: many
v_call: TRBV6-1
d_call: .
cdr3_nt: TGTGCCAGCACCCACAGGAGGGAAGAGACCCAGTACTTC
cdr3_aa: CASTHRREETQYF

j_call: TRBJ1-1
clone_size: many
v_call: TRBV2
d_call: .
cdr3_nt: TGTGCCAGCAGGACCGGTGGTACTGAAGCTTTCTTT
cdr3_aa: CASRTGGTEAFF

j_call: TRBJ2-7
clone_size: .
v_call: TRBV28
d_call: .
cdr3_nt: TGTGCCAGCAGTTTCGGCACTGCGGGGTTCGCCTACGAGCAGTACTTC
cdr3_aa: CASSFGTAGFAYEQYF

j_call: TRBJ2-1
clone_size: .
v_call: TRBV7-6
d_call: TRBD1
cdr3_nt: TGTGCCAGCAGCCCCCTCGCGGACAGGACGAGCTCCTACAATGAGCAGTTCTTC
cdr3_aa: CASSPLADRTSSYNEQFF

j_call: TRBJ2-7
clone_size: few
v_call: TRBV28
d_call: .
cdr3_nt: TGTGCCAGCAGCCACCTCGATACCGGGAACGAGCAGTACTTC
cdr3_aa: CASSHLDTGNEQYF

j_call: TRBJ2-5
clone_size: few
v_call: TRBV7-8
d_call: TRBD2
cdr3_nt: TGTGCCAGCAGCTTTGGGCTAGCGGGGGGGCAGGGGGAGACCCAGTACTTC
cdr3_aa: CASSFGLAGGQGETQYF

j_call: TRBJ2-1
clone_size: .
v_call: TRBV6-2/TRBV6-3
d_call: TRBD1
cdr3_nt: TGTGCCAGCAGTTACGCGACAGGGCTACTAGACGATGAGCAGTTCTTC
cdr3_aa: CASSYATGLLDDEQFF

j_call: TRBJ2-5
clone_size: many
v_call: TRBV27
d_call: .
cdr3_nt: TGTGCCAGCAGTTTGAGGGGCGCGCCTTGGGAGACCCAGTACTTC
cdr3_aa: CASSLRGAPWETQYF

j_call: TRBJ2-7
clone_size: few
v_call: TRBV5-6
d_call: TRBD1
cdr3_nt: TGTGCCAGCAGCTTTGGCTCGGGACAGGGGGTCGAGCAGTACTTC
cdr3_aa: CASSFGSGQGVEQYF

j_call: TRBJ2-1
clone_size: .
v_call: TRBV27
d_call: TRBD2
cdr3_nt: TGTGCCAGCGAGAGAAGCGGGATAATGTCCAACAATGAGCAGTTCTTC
cdr3_aa: CASERSGIMSNNEQFF

j_call: TRBJ2-1
clone_size: many
v_call: TRBV4-1
d_call: .
cdr3_nt: TGCGCCAGCAGCCAAGTAGGGGGCTCCTACAATGAGCAGTTCTTC
cdr3_aa: CASSQVGGSYNEQFF

j_call: TRBJ2-7
clone_size: few
v_call: TRBV2
d_call: TRBD2
cdr3_nt: TGTGCCAGCAGGGGGACTAGCGGAAACTACGAGCAGTACTTC
cdr3_aa: CASRGTSGNYEQYF

j_call: TRBJ2-3
clone_size: few
v_call: TRBV12-3/TRBV12-4
d_call: TRBD1
cdr3_nt: TGTGCCAGCAGATTAGCTCCGGTACAGGGGGCCTCGGATACGCAGTATTTT
cdr3_aa: CASRLAPVQGASDTQYF

j_call: TRBJ2-7
clone_size: few
v_call: TRBV4-2
d_call: TRBD2
cdr3_nt: TGTGCCAGCAGCCAAGGTATCACTAGCGGCTCCTACGAGCAGTACTTC
cdr3_aa: CASSQGITSGSYEQYF